The clone carrying this T cell receptor (beta chain) was counted a few times. Its antigen is not identified. This entry is derived from a study of T cells in Graves' hyperthyroidism and ophthalmopathy. Study results and caveats: Ophthalmopathy cases were set apart from stable hyperthyroidism by a 13 V-J model. Most thyroid clonotypes with frequency above 0.001 were detected in blood.

Researchers took RNA transcripts and amplified the TCR beta CDR3 regions from them. The HTBI set primed first-round TCR CDR3 RT-PCR. One entry per CDR3 protein, called by TCRdb with MiXCR from the multiplex PCR reads. The profile covers a few hundred thousand distinct CDR3 sequences, with approximately 14% appearing a single time and around 7.5% taken by the ten largest. Hyperthyroidism of Graves' type that showed no ophthalmopathy progression within 18 months was stable. Uncontrolled infection, other autoimmune disease, pregnancy and lactation each barred patients from inclusion. The germline CDR1 and CDR2 sequences are KGHSH and LQKENI. The CDR3 is 15 residues long. V shed 0 bases and J shed 4 bases, with 9 bases lying between them.

The V gene is TRBV18, the J gene TRBJ2-2; tentatively, D is TRBD1 or TRBD2 (5 bases each). Sequenced input: blood. The TCR sequence derives from a young woman with Graves' hyperthyroidism. This CDR3 reads CASSPPSGTTGELFF. The CDR3 coding sequence is TGTGCCAGCTCACCACCGTCAGGGACCACCGGGGAGCTGTTTTTT.